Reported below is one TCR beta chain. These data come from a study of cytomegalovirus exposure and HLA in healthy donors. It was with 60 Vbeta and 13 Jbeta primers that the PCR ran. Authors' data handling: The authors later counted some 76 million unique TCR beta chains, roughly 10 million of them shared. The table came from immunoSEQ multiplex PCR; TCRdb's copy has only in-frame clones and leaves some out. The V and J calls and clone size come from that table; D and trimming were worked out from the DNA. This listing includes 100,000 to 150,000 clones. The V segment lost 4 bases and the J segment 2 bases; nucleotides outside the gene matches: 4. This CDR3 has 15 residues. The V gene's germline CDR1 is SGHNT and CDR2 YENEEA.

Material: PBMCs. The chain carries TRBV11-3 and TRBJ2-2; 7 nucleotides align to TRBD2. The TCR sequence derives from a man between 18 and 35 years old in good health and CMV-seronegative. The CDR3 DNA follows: TGTGCCAGCAGCTCGGGAGGCAGAAACACCGGGGAGCTGTTTTTT. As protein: CASSSGGRNTGELFF.